One sample yielded the 26 T cell receptor beta chains listed below, sequenced in a study of cytomegalovirus exposure and HLA in healthy donors (dated by TCRdb to about 2017). Library method: the immunoSEQ multiplex PCR assay. For the multiplex PCR, a mixture combining 60 forward primers for TCR Vbeta segments and 13 reverse primers for TCR Jbeta segments was used. TCRdb took over this immuneACCESS table, retaining in-frame rearrangements with V and J assigned. Such tables are incomplete; in checked studies, under half of the missing clones stem from an unresolved V gene, and the remainder is unexplained. This sample has about 110,000 clones in its table, and 67% of those were observed once. Of the sample, over 6.5% falls within the top ten clones. Sequencing was carried out using PBMCs. The source of these receptors is a man aged 18 to 30 in good health and CMV-seropositive.

As to this clone: This sample also contains other DNA sequences that code for the same CDR3. The gene calls are TRBV28 and TRBJ1-4; D might be TRBD1 (5 bases). The CDR3 extends over 14 amino acids. Germline-derived CDR1 and CDR2 are MDHEN and SYDVKM. V lost 2 bases to trimming and J lost 3 bases, with 7 bases between them. CDR3 DNA sequence: TGTGCCAGCAGTTTAGGCAGGGCTAATGAAAAACTGTTTTTT. Translated, it gives CASSLGRANEKLFF.

The CDR3: CASRASSPVTYNEQFF. The CDR3 bases are TGTGCCAGCAGGGCCTCCTCCCCGGTGACTTACAATGAGCAGTTCTTC. The chain is built from TRBV28 and TRBJ2-1; no reliable D call. CDR3 length equals 16 residues. V was clipped by 6 bases and J by 4 bases, with 19 bases between them. Germline CDR1 MDHEN, CDR2 SYDVKM.

The V call is TRBV11-3, the J call TRBJ1-1; no clear D gene. This CDR3 contains 14 residues. V gave up 4 bases and J gave up 1 base, with 10 bases separating them. Germline V lookup: CDR1 SGHNT, CDR2 YENEEA. CDR3 bases: TGTGCCAGCAGCTCCGGCGGAGGGAACACTGAAGCTTTCTTT. Residues: CASSSGGGNTEAFF.

The J gene is TRBJ2-1, the V gene TRBV7-6, with 8 positions matching TRBD2. CDR1 is SGHVS, CDR2 FNYEAQ, per germline. The CDR3 covers 15 residues. V was clipped by 0 bases and J by 9 bases; unmatched bases: 7. CDR3 protein: CASSLAGLEGGEQFF. CDR3 coding DNA: TGTGCCAGCAGCTTAGCGGGACTAGAGGGGGGTGAGCAGTTCTTC.

The chain is built from TRBV7-6 and TRBJ2-3; 10 bases agree with TRBD2. The CDR3 extends over 14 amino acids. Looked up from germline, CDR1 is SGHVS and CDR2 is FNYEAQ. Trimming removed 3 bases from V and 6 bases from J; junction bases left unmatched: 3. CDR3 region: CASSFLLAGDTQYF. For the CDR3, the DNA is TGTGCCAGCAGCTTTTTACTAGCGGGGGATACGCAGTATTTT. Full variable domain (outside the CDR3, taken from reference TRBV7-6 and TRBJ2-3): GAGVSQSPRYKVTKRGQDVALRCDPISGHVSLYWYRQALGQGPEFLTYFNYEAQQDKSGLPNDRFSAERPEGSISTLTIQRTEQRDSAMYRCASSFLLAGDTQYFGPGTRLTVL.

A few counts support this clone. This chain joins TRBV15 and TRBJ2-7; 7 bases are a match to TRBD2. V gave up 9 bases and J gave up 6 bases; unmatched junction bases: 5. CDR1 and CDR2 from the germline V gene are LNHNV and YYDKDF (reference sequence). This CDR3 spans 11 amino acids. The CDR3 coding sequence is TGTGCCACGAGGGAGGGTACCGAGCAGTACTTC. Its translation is CATREGTEQYF.

The chain links TRBV6-5 to TRBJ2-1, with 9 nucleotides matching TRBD1. V lost 6 bases to trimming and J lost 1 base; unmatched junction nucleotides: 4. Germline V gene data show CDR1 as MNHEY and CDR2 as SVGAGI. The CDR3 is 15 residues long. The CDR3 region is CASSSQGASYNEQFF. CDR3 sequence (DNA): TGTGCCAGCAGCTCACAGGGGGCTTCCTACAATGAGCAGTTCTTC.

This clone was recorded a few times. The chain carries TRBV6-5 and TRBJ1-2; D is possibly TRBD1 (5 bases). The ends were cut back, 6 bases at V and 3 bases at J, with 11 bases in the middle. Germline V CDR1 and CDR2: MNHEY, SVGAGI. The CDR3 consists of 13 residues. CDR3 residues: CASRLQDHYGYTF. In DNA, the CDR3 is TGTGCCAGCAGGTTACAGGATCACTATGGCTACACCTTC.

The genes are TRBV5-4 and TRBJ2-1; 7 bases map to TRBD1. This CDR3 has 14 residues. V was pared by 6 bases and J by 8 bases, with 11 bases of the junction left unmatched. CDR1 and CDR2 (germline): SGHNT, YYREEE (reference sequence). The CDR3, as DNA: TGTGCCAGCAATCGACAGGGCGGAAGCGATGAGCAGTTCTTC. Its translation: CASNRQGGSDEQFF.

This chain uses TRBV10-3 with TRBJ2-1; TRBD1 aligns across 7 bases. Germline V gene data show CDR1 as ENHRY and CDR2 as SYGVKD. With V trimmed by 4 bases and J by 7 bases, 13 bases remained unmatched. This CDR3 spans 16 amino acids. CDR3 coding DNA: TGTGCCATCAGTGGCATCGTTACCCTACAGGGGAATGAGCAGTTCTTC. Protein: CAISGIVTLQGNEQFF.

This chain joins TRBV28 and TRBJ1-6; 10 nucleotides line up with TRBD1. The CDR3 sequence is 14 residues long. Germline CDR1 reads MDHEN; CDR2 reads SYDVKM. The trim removed 8 bases at V and 6 bases at J, leaving 4 bases unmatched. The CDR3 DNA reads TGTGCCAGCTATAGGGACAGGGGTAATTCACCCCTCCACTTT. Protein: CASYRDRGNSPLHF.

The chain is built from TRBV4-1 and TRBJ1-2; 8 bases match TRBD1. The CDR3 sequence is 18 residues long. V shed 3 bases, J shed 0 bases, and the junction held 12 bases outside the gene matches. Germline loops: CDR1 MGHRA, CDR2 YSYEKL. The CDR3 DNA sequence: TGCGCCAGCAGCCAGGACCCTCAGGGGGGACAGGCTAACTATGGCTACACCTTC. Encoded protein: CASSQDPQGGQANYGYTF.

This chain joins TRBV6-1 and TRBJ1-6, with D unclear. Trimming pared 6 bases from V and 6 bases from J, leaving 9 bases between. Germline V CDR1 and CDR2: MNHNS, SASEGT. This CDR3 is 13 amino acids long. The CDR3 nucleotides are TGTGCCAGCAGCAGTGACACTAATTCACCCCTCCACTTT. As protein: CASSSDTNSPLHF.

The chain links TRBV6-1 to TRBJ2-7; TRBD1 might be the D (6 bases). This CDR3 has 13 residues. CDR1 and CDR2 (germline): MNHNS, SASEGT. Trimming pared 3 bases from V and 2 bases from J, leaving 8 bases between. The CDR3: CASSDRTAYEQYF. The CDR3 DNA follows: TGTGCCAGCAGTGACAGGACAGCCTACGAGCAGTACTTC.

This clone was recorded many times. The chain is built from TRBV11-3 and TRBJ2-7, with TRBD2 matching over 10 bases. Per germline, CDR1 SGHNT and CDR2 YENEEA. This CDR3 is 16 amino acids long. V trimming: 5 bases; J trimming: 4 bases; junction bases outside the gene matches: 11. The CDR3 here is CASSHSRLLAGYEQYF. The CDR3 DNA reads TGTGCCAGCAGCCATAGCCGGTTACTAGCGGGGTACGAGCAGTACTTC.

The CDR3 spells CASSGQGWSEAFF. The CDR3 nucleotides read TGTGCCAGCAGTGGGCAGGGGTGGTCTGAAGCTTTCTTT. This chain connects TRBV25-1 to TRBJ1-1; a possible D gene is TRBD1 (6 bases). There are 13 residues in the CDR3. Deletions cut 4 bases from V and 6 bases from J, with 12 bases between. From germline, CDR1 is MGHDK and CDR2 SYGVNS.

The chain couples TRBV5-6 to TRBJ1-2; D perhaps matches TRBD1 (5 bases). The V gene lost 3 bases and the J gene lost 3 bases, with 9 bases spanning the gap. The CDR3 sequence is 13 residues long. Germline CDR1 and CDR2: SGHDT and YYEEEE. In DNA, the CDR3 is TGTGCCAGCAGCTACCAGGGCGACTATGGCTACACCTTC. Translating it yields CASSYQGDYGYTF. The full variable domain, in which reference TRBV5-6 and TRBJ1-2 provide the parts outside the CDR3, is DAGVTQSPTHLIKTRGQQVTLRCSPKSGHDTVSWYQQALGQGPQFIFQYYEEEERQRGNFPDRFSGHQFPNYSSELNVNALLLGDSALYLCASSYQGDYGYTFGSGTRLTVV.

The chain carries TRBV2 and TRBJ2-2; D unresolved. The V gene's germline CDR1 is SNHLY and CDR2 FYNNEI. The CDR3 sequence is 14 residues long. Trimming cost V 6 bases and J 1 base, with 9 bases left between them. In DNA form, the CDR3 reads TGTGCCAGCAGAGTTCAGGAGAACACCGGGGAGCTGTTTTTT. Its translation: CASRVQENTGELFF.

This clone was recorded only once. This rearrangement joins TRBV6-1 to TRBJ1-6; D remains unclear. Germline-derived CDR1 and CDR2 are MNHNS and SASEGT. V was clipped by 2 bases and J by 5 bases, with 13 bases between them. CDR3 length equals 16 residues. CDR3: CASSEKRSMNNSPLHF. The CDR3, as DNA: TGTGCCAGCAGTGAAAAACGGTCGATGAATAATTCACCCCTCCACTTT.

Points on this clone: The sample has other DNA sequences that encode this CDR3 too. This chain links TRBV6-5 with TRBJ1-2, with D unresolved. This CDR3 is 13 amino acids long. Between the trimmed V and J ends, which lost 2 bases and 2 bases, there was a span of 6 bases. Germline CDR1 reads MNHEY; CDR2 reads SVGAGI. This CDR3 is CASSYAGNYGYTF. CDR3 coding DNA: TGTGCCAGCAGTTACGCGGGCAACTATGGCTACACCTTC.

This clone was counted between two and nine times. J is TRBJ2-7 and V is TRBV5-4; TRBD1 matches at 8 bases. Germline V gene lookup returns CDR1 SGHNT and CDR2 YYREEE (reference sequence). The trim removed 0 bases at V and 7 bases at J, leaving 3 bases unmatched. This CDR3 comprises 13 residues. CDR3 in amino acids: CASSLDRGSEQYV. The CDR3 DNA reads TGTGCCAGCAGCTTGGACAGGGGGAGTGAGCAGTACGTC.

This clone was detected a few times. This chain joins TRBV28 and TRBJ1-1; 8 nucleotides align to TRBD1. Germline CDR1 and CDR2: MDHEN and SYDVKM. The CDR3 has 14 amino acids. V lost 5 bases, J lost 4 bases, and 6 bases stayed unmatched. CDR3 nucleotide sequence: TGTGCCAGCAGTCTAGGACAGGGTAGCACTGAAGCTTTCTTT. The encoded protein is CASSLGQGSTEAFF.

V and J are TRBV6-1 and TRBJ2-7, with 9 bases identical to TRBD2. CDR3 length: 15 residues. V lost 1 base and J lost 2; bases outside the gene matches: 3. The germline V gene encodes CDR1 MNHNS and CDR2 SASEGT. The CDR3 protein is CASSEEASGAYEQYV. CDR3 DNA sequence: TGTGCCAGCAGTGAAGAGGCTAGCGGGGCCTACGAGCAGTACGTC.

The V call is TRBV5-6, the J call TRBJ2-5; 11 bases line up with TRBD1. Germline V lookup: CDR1 SGHDT, CDR2 YYEEEE. CDR3 size: 15 residues. Trimming took 6 bases from V and 4 from J; bases not matched to a gene: 8. The CDR3 is CASTYRTGGLETQYF. The DNA of the CDR3 is TGTGCCAGCACATATAGGACAGGGGGCTTAGAGACCCAGTACTTC.

J is TRBJ2-7 and V is TRBV19; D perhaps matches TRBD2 (6 bases). Looked up from germline, CDR1 is LNHDA and CDR2 is SQIVND (reference sequence). This CDR3 spans 13 amino acids. Trimming removed 6 bases at V and 0 bases at J, with 9 bases between. The CDR3 region is CASSRGDSYEQYF. The CDR3 region has the DNA TGTGCCAGTAGCCGCGGGGACTCCTACGAGCAGTACTTC.

The V gene is TRBV9, the J gene TRBJ1-5, with D possibly being TRBD1 (5 bases). The CDR3 runs to 15 residues. CDR1 and CDR2 from the germline V gene are SGDLS and YYNGEE. Trimming left V 0 bases short and J 2 bases short, with 9 bases between. CDR3 protein: CASSVAPGGNQPQHF. The CDR3 coding sequence is TGTGCCAGCAGCGTAGCCCCGGGGGGCAATCAGCCCCAGCATTTT.